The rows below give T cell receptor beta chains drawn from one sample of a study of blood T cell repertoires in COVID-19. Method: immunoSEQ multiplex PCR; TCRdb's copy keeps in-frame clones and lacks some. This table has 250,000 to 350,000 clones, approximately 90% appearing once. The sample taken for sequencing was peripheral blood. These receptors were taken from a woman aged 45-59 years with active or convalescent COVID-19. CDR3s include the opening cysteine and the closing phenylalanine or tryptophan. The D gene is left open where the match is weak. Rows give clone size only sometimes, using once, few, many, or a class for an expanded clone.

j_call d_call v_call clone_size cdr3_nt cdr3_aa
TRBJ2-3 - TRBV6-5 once TGTGCCAGCTACCCCACGGGGGGCACAGATACGCAGTATTTT CASYPTGGTDTQYF
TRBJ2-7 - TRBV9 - TGTGCCAGCAGCGTCGAGGCAGGGGATTACGAGCAGTACTTC CASSVEAGDYEQYF
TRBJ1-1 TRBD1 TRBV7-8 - TGTGCCAGCAGCTTCGGGACAGACAACACTGAAGCTTTCTTT CASSFGTDNTEAFF
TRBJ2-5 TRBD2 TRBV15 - TGTGCCACCAGCACCGGGAACGCTGGGGGAGGGGAGACCCAGTACTTC CATSTGNAGGGETQYF
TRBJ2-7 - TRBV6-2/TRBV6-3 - TGTGCCAGCAGTTACTCGAAGGAGGGGGCCCTCTACGAGCAGTACTTC CASSYSKEGALYEQYF
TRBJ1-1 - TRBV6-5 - TGTGCCAGCAGTTACCAGGGAGGAACTGAAGCTTTCTTT CASSYQGGTEAFF
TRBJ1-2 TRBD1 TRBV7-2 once TGTGCCAGCAGCTTAGAGGGGACAGGAGCTAACTATGGCTACACCTTC CASSLEGTGANYGYTF
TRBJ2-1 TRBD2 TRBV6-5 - TGTGCCATTGGCGGGGGGGCCGGCAATGAGCAGTTCTTC CAIGGGAGNEQFF
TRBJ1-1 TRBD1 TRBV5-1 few TGCGCCAGCAGCCTGACAGGGGGAGGCACTGAAGCTTTCTTT CASSLTGGGTEAFF
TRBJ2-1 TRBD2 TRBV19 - TGTGCCAGTAGATTACTTACTAGCGGACTAAACAATGAGCAGTTCTTC CASRLLTSGLNNEQFF
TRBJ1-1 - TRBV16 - TGTGCCAGCAGCCAATTAAGCCGGGGCACTGAAGCTTTCTTT CASSQLSRGTEAFF
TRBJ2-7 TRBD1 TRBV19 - TGTGCCAGTAGTATCACAGGGGCCTACGAGCAGTACTTC CASSITGAYEQYF
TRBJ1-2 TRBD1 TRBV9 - TGTGCCAGCAGCCCCAGACAGGGGTCCTATTATGGCTACACCTTC CASSPRQGSYYGYTF
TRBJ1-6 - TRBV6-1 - TGTGCCAGCAGTCTGGACCCCGAGGGTAGTTCACCCCTCCACTTT CASSLDPEGSSPLHF
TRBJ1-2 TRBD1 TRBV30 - TGTGCCTGGAGACTACCTGGGGGGGGGACAGGAGTGGGCTACACCTTC CAWRLPGGGTGVGYTF
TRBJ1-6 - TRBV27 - TGTGCCAGCAGTTTGAGGGATAATTCACCCCTCCACTTT CASSLRDNSPLHF
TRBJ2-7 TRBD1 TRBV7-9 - TGTGCCAGCAGCTCCTCAGACAGGGGTATCTACGAGCAGTACTTC CASSSSDRGIYEQYF
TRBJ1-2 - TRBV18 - TGTGCCAGCTCACCGGCCCCCGATAACTATGGCTACACCTTC CASSPAPDNYGYTF
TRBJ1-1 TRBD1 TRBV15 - TGTGCCACCAGCTGGGACAGGGGGCGCGGGACTGAAGCTTTCTTT CATSWDRGRGTEAFF
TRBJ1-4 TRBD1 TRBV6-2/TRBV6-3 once TGTGCCAGCAGTTATCGGTCGGACAGGGGAATAAGAGCAACTAATGAAAAACTGTTTTTT CASSYRSDRGIRATNEKLFF
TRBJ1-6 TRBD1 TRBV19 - TGTGCCAGTAGTATAGACCGACAGGGTTTTTCACCCCTCCACTTT CASSIDRQGFSPLHF
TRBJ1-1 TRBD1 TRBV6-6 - TGTGCCAGCACCTTCACCCGGACAGGGGGAACTGAAGCTTTCTTT CASTFTRTGGTEAFF
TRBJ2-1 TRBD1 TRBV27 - TGTGCCAGCAGTGACCGGGACAGGGGGCACAATGAGCAGTTCTTC CASSDRDRGHNEQFF
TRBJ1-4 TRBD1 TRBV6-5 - TGTGCCAGCAGGACAGGGGGCGCGGGTAATGAAAAACTGTTTTTT CASRTGGAGNEKLFF
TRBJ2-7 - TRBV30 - TGTGCCTGGAGTGTAAAGGGGGCCTACGAGCAGTACTTC CAWSVKGAYEQYF
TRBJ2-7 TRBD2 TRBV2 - TGTGCCAGCAGCTTGGGACTAGAAGTCGAGCAGTACTTC CASSLGLEVEQYF
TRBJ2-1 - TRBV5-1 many TGCGCCAGCAGCTTGTCCGGGGGTTACAATGAGCAGTTCTTC CASSLSGGYNEQFF
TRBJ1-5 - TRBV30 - TGTGCCTGGAGTGTAAGGGGAAATCAGCCCCAGCATTTT CAWSVRGNQPQHF
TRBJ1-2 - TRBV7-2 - TGTGCCAGCAGCTTAGCTGGCGGGGGCTATGGCTACACCTTC CASSLAGGGYGYTF
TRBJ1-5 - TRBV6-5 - TGTGCCAGCAGCCCCTTGAGTATGCGCAATCAGCCCCAGCATTTT CASSPLSMRNQPQHF
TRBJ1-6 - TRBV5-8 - TGTGCCAGCAGCTTGCCAGCCCCCGGGGGGCCCCTCCACTTT CASSLPAPGGPLHF
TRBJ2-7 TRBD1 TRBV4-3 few TGCGCCAGCAGCCGAGGACAGGAGAGCTCCTACGAGCAGTACTTC CASSRGQESSYEQYF
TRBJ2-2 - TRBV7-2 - TGTGCCAGCAGATTATCCAGGACTAACACCGGGGAGCTGTTTTTT CASRLSRTNTGELFF
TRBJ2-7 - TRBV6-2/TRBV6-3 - TGTGCCAGCAGTGGGTCGGGCTACGAGCAGTACTTC CASSGSGYEQYF
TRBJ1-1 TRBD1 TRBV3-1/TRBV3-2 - TGTGCCAGCAGCCAAGCCCCAGGGGGCCGGATGAACACTGAAGCTTTCTTT CASSQAPGGRMNTEAFF
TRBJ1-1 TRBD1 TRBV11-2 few TGTGCCAGCGGACCGAGTACCGGGACAGGCACTGGGACTGAAGCTTTCTTT CASGPSTGTGTGTEAFF